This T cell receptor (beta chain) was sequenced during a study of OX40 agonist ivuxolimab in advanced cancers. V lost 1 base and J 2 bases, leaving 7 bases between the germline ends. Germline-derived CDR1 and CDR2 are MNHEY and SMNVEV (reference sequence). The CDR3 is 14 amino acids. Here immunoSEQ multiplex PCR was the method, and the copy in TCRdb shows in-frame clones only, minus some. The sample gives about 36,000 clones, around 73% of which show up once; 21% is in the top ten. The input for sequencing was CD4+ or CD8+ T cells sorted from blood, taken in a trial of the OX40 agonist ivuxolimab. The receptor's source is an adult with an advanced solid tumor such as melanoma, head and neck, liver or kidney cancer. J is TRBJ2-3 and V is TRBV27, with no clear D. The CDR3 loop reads CASSLFQDTDTQYF. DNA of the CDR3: TGTGCCAGCAGTTTATTCCAGGACACAGATACGCAGTATTTT.